What follows are 9 T cell receptor beta chains derived from one specimen sequenced in a study of blood T cell repertoires in COVID-19. Generated by immunoSEQ multiplex PCR, the TCRdb table keeps only in-frame clones and is missing some. The sample has around 300,000 clones, 90% seen once. The sample taken for sequencing was PBMCs or T cells enriched from blood (not recorded which). These receptors were collected from a woman younger than 45 who had recovered from COVID-19.

V is TRBV2 and J is TRBJ2-5, with D possibly being TRBD1 (5 bases). The CDR3 loop spans 15 amino acids. Germline V gene sequence: CDR1 SNHLY, CDR2 FYNNEI. Between the trimmed V and J ends, which lost 0 bases and 5 bases, there was a span of 13 bases. This CDR3 is CASSEASRVGETQYF. The CDR3 bases are TGTGCCAGCAGTGAAGCGAGCAGGGTGGGGGAGACCCAGTACTTC.

The chain links TRBV4-1 to TRBJ2-1; 8 nucleotides agree with TRBD2. Germline V CDR1 and CDR2: MGHRA, YSYEKL. The CDR3 totals 16 residues. Unmatched junction bases numbered 11, after V lost 1 base and J lost 9 bases. CDR3 bases: TGCGCCAGCAGCCAAGGGGGTAATAGCGGGAAGGGTGAGCAGTTCTTC. Translated, it gives CASSQGGNSGKGEQFF.

The chain recombines TRBV15 with TRBJ2-1, with 10 nucleotides matching TRBD2. CDR1 and CDR2 (germline): LNHNV, YYDKDF (reference sequence). Losses at the gene ends were 4 bases for V and 8 bases for J; bases not matched to a gene: 8. The CDR3 sequence is 15 residues long. Written as DNA, the CDR3 is TGTGCCACCAGCACCCGAGCGGGAGGGGGGGATGAGCAGTTCTTC. Translation gives CATSTRAGGGDEQFF.

The chain is built from TRBV28 and TRBJ1-2; TRBD1 matches at 8 bases. CDR1 and CDR2 (germline): MDHEN, SYDVKM. The J segment lost 5 bases and the V segment lost 5 bases, leaving 10 bases of the junction unmatched. The CDR3 has 15 residues. The CDR3 here is CASSIPGQVVYGYTF. The CDR3 bases are TGTGCCAGCAGTATCCCGGGACAGGTCGTATATGGCTACACCTTC.

The rearrangement links TRBV28 to TRBJ2-6; no firm D call. Per germline, CDR1 MDHEN and CDR2 SYDVKM. This CDR3 contains 15 residues. Trimming stripped 6 bases from V and 3 bases from J, with 12 bases between. The CDR3 bases are TGTGCCAGCAGCCTCGACTTAGGTGGGGCCAACGTCCTGACTTTC. Protein: CASSLDLGGANVLTF.

The V and J genes are TRBV5-6 and TRBJ2-7; maybe TRBD1 (5 bases). With 4 bases removed from V and 5 bases from J, the gap between germline ends came to 13 bases. The germline gives CDR1 SGHDT, CDR2 YYEEEE. This CDR3 comprises 13 residues. In DNA, the CDR3 is TGTGCCAGCAGCACGACAGAAATGCACGAGCAGTACTTC. Translated: CASSTTEMHEQYF.

The gene calls are TRBV30 and TRBJ1-5, with D maybe TRBD1 (6 bases). The CDR3 is 14 amino acids. Per the germline V gene, CDR1 is GTSNPN and CDR2 is SVGIG (reference sequence). With 3 bases removed from V and 6 bases from J, the gap between germline ends came to 15 bases. CDR3 amino acids: CAWSPSGGGQPQHF. The CDR3, as DNA: TGTGCCTGGAGCCCGTCGGGGGGCGGTCAGCCCCAGCATTTT.

The J gene is TRBJ1-1, the V gene TRBV11-2, with D hard to call. Trimming shortened V by 0 bases and J by 0 bases, and 8 bases separated the two germline ends. The CDR3 covers 15 residues. CDR1 SGHAT and CDR2 FQNNGV come from the germline V gene. The CDR3 reads CASSLDWELNTEAFF. CDR3 DNA: TGTGCCAGCAGCTTAGATTGGGAGTTGAACACTGAAGCTTTCTTT.

The chain combines TRBV28 with TRBJ2-5; 8 bases map to TRBD1. Germline-derived CDR1 and CDR2 are MDHEN and SYDVKM. After removal of 7 bases from V and 3 bases from J, the junction contained 13 bases not matched to a gene. The CDR3 covers 16 residues. CDR3 amino acids: CASTPTGGVVKETQYF. In nucleotides, the CDR3 is TGTGCCAGCACCCCAACAGGGGGTGTTGTAAAAGAGACCCAGTACTTC.